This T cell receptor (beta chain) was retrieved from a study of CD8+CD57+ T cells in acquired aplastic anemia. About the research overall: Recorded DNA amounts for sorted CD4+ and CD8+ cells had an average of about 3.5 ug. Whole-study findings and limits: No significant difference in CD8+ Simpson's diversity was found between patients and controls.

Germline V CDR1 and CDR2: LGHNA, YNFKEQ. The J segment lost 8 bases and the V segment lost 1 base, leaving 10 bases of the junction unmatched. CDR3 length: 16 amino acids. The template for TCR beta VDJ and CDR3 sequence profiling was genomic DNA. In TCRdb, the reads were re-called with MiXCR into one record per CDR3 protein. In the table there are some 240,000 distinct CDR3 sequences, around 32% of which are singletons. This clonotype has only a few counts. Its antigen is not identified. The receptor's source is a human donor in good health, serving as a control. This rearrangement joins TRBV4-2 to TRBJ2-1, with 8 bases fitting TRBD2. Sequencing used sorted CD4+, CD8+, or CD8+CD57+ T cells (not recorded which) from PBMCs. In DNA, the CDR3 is TGTGCCAGCAGCCAAGTCTACAGCGGGGGAGGCGATGAGCAGTTCTTC. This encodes CASSQVYSGGGDEQFF.